This passage covers 14 T cell receptor beta chains from one sample sequenced in a study of blood T cell repertoires in COVID-19. Data came from immunoSEQ multiplex PCR; TCRdb stores just in-frame clones and leaves some out. The table shows over 150,000 clones, with 70% to 90% occurring only once. The sequenced sample consisted of peripheral blood. Source of these receptors: a man aged 45 to 65 with COVID-19, enrolled during active disease.

V is TRBV28 and J is TRBJ1-2, with a weak D call TRBD1 (5 bases). The ends were cut back, 7 bases at V and 4 bases at J, with 10 bases in the middle. This CDR3 comprises 12 residues. From germline, CDR1 is MDHEN and CDR2 SYDVKM. The DNA of the CDR3 is TGTGCCAGCATCGGGGGAGGCTATGGCTACACCTTC. It encodes CASIGGGYGYTF.

This chain uses TRBV28 with TRBJ2-5; the match to TRBD1 covers 8 bases. Germline CDR1 and CDR2: MDHEN and SYDVKM. The CDR3 has 16 amino acids. The V gene end was trimmed by 5 bases and the J gene end by 0 bases; junction bases not matched to a gene: 8. CDR3: CASSRSWTGYQETQYF. CDR3 bases: TGTGCCAGCAGTCGCTCCTGGACAGGGTACCAAGAGACCCAGTACTTC.

As DNA, the CDR3 is TGTGCCAGTAGTCTGCGGGGGGTGAACACTGAAGCTTTCTTT. This gives the protein CASSLRGVNTEAFF. The chain carries TRBV19 and TRBJ1-1, with D possibly being TRBD1 (5 bases). V gave up 5 bases and J gave up 0 bases, with 10 bases separating them. This CDR3 contains 14 residues. CDR1 is LNHDA, CDR2 SQIVND, per germline (reference sequence).

The rearrangement joins TRBV10-3 to TRBJ2-7; D call uncertain. CDR3 length: 12 amino acids. Trimming left V 3 bases short and J 2 bases short, with 5 bases between. Germline CDR1 ENHRY, CDR2 SYGVKD. CDR3 sequence reads: CAISEHAYEQYF. The CDR3 bases are TGTGCCATCAGTGAACATGCCTACGAGCAGTACTTC.

V is TRBV18 and J is TRBJ2-3, with 9 bases that match TRBD2. Trimming removed 3 bases from V and 0 bases from J; junction bases left unmatched: 4. Per the germline V gene, CDR1 is KGHSH and CDR2 is LQKENI. The CDR3 covers 16 residues. CDR3 bases: TGTGCCAGCTCACCGAAGCTAGCGGGGAGCACAGATACGCAGTATTTT. Amino acid sequence: CASSPKLAGSTDTQYF.

The V call is TRBV7-3, the J call TRBJ2-3, with 7 bases that match TRBD2. The CDR3 totals 16 residues. V shed 5 bases, J shed 3 bases, and the junction held 11 bases outside the gene matches. The germline V gene has CDR1 SGHTA and CDR2 FQGTGA. The CDR3 DNA sequence: TGTGCCAGCAGCATCAAGGGACTACCCCGTACAGATACGCAGTATTTT. It specifies CASSIKGLPRTDTQYF.

V and J are TRBV2 and TRBJ1-5; 10 nucleotides align to TRBD1. The CDR3 covers 13 residues. Trimming took 8 bases from V and 5 from J; bases not matched to a gene: 3. Germline V gene data show CDR1 as SNHLY and CDR2 as FYNNEI. The CDR3 reads CASDRGRDQPQHF. As DNA, the CDR3 is TGTGCCAGCGACAGGGGGCGCGATCAGCCCCAGCATTTT.

The genes are TRBV2 and TRBJ1-4; the match to TRBD1 covers 7 bases. This CDR3 comprises 16 residues. J was trimmed by 7 bases and V by 6 bases; bases with no gene match: 14. Germline assignment: CDR1 SNHLY and CDR2 FYNNEI. CDR3 residues: CASSETPTGLAEKLFF. The CDR3 DNA follows: TGTGCCAGCAGCGAGACACCGACAGGGCTGGCTGAAAAACTGTTTTTT.

V gene TRBV7-9 combines with J gene TRBJ2-7; a possible D gene is TRBD1 (6 bases). Per germline, CDR1 SEHNR and CDR2 FQNEAQ (reference sequence). CDR3 length: 14 residues. Deletions cut 7 bases from V and 2 bases from J, with 15 bases between. CDR3 coding DNA: TGTGCCAGCATAACAGGGAAGAAAGCCTACGAGCAGTACTTC. Protein sequence: CASITGKKAYEQYF. Supplemented by reference TRBV7-9 and TRBJ2-7, the full variable domain reads DTGVSQNPRHKITKRGQNVTFRCDPISEHNRLYWYRQTLGQGPEFLTYFQNEAQLEKSRLLSDRFSAERPKGSFSTLEIQRTEQGDSAMYLCASITGKKAYEQYFGPGTRLTVT.

This clone was seen just once. The chain has TRBV30 and TRBJ2-4; no firm D call. The germline CDR1 and CDR2 sequences are GTSNPN and SVGIG (reference sequence). The CDR3 has 14 residues. With 3 bases removed from V and 1 base from J, the gap between germline ends came to 10 bases. CDR3 region: CAWRSDAAKNIQYF. The CDR3 bases are TGTGCCTGGAGGAGTGATGCGGCCAAAAACATTCAGTACTTC.

V gene TRBV6-5 combines with J gene TRBJ2-7; D is possibly TRBD2 (6 bases). V was cut by 0 bases and J by 3 bases, with 15 bases left in between. Germline V gene sequence: CDR1 MNHEY, CDR2 SVGAGI. The CDR3 covers 16 residues. The CDR3 spells CASSYSRPQEGYEQYF. CDR3 nucleotides: TGTGCCAGCAGTTACTCGCGCCCCCAGGAGGGCTACGAGCAGTACTTC.

The genes are TRBV5-4 and TRBJ2-3; possible D gene TRBD2, 5 bases. V shed 4 bases and J shed 4 bases, with 13 bases lying between them. The germline gives CDR1 SGHNT, CDR2 YYREEE (reference sequence). The CDR3 is made up of 14 amino acids. In nucleotides, the CDR3 is TGTGCCAGCAGCCGAGGGATGGCGGCAGATACGCAGTATTTT. Encoded protein: CASSRGMAADTQYF.

The chain's CDR3 is CASSTPRRNTEAFF. CDR3 in DNA: TGTGCCAGCAGTACCCCGAGGCGGAACACTGAAGCTTTCTTT. This chain links TRBV6-2 or TRBV6-3 with TRBJ1-1; D remains unclear. Germline V CDR1 and CDR2: MNHEY, SVGEGT. This CDR3 is built from 14 residues. V was trimmed by 5 bases and J by 1 base, leaving 11 bases between them.

The genes are TRBV7-2 and TRBJ1-5; 11 positions agree with TRBD1. V was pared by 5 bases and J by 7 bases, with 10 bases of the junction left unmatched. This CDR3 has 16 amino acids. The V gene's germline CDR1 is SGHTA and CDR2 FQGNSA. This CDR3 is CASSPWTGGGGQPQHF. DNA for the CDR3: TGTGCCAGCAGCCCGTGGACAGGGGGCGGAGGGCAGCCCCAGCATTTT.